Shown below are 31 T cell receptor beta chains from a single sample sequenced in a study of Ad26.COV2.S vaccination and SARS-CoV-2 variants. Treatment of the sample: roughly 18 received Ad26.COV2.S at low or high dose, single or two shots; several received placebo; per-sample allocation not given. All samples were drawn on day 63, counting from the first vaccine or placebo injection. Assay: immunoSEQ multiplex PCR; the TCRdb copy retains only in-frame clones and omits some. This repertoire shows approximately 450,000 clones, about 93% found once; its top ten account for 12%. Source: peripheral blood, taken in a trial of Ad26.COV2.S vaccine versus placebo. The receptors were gathered from a person between 18 and 59 years old who received the Ad26.COV2.S COVID-19 vaccine or a placebo.

V and J are TRBV6-6 and TRBJ2-4, with 7 bases lining up with TRBD1. The germline V gene encodes CDR1 MNHNY and CDR2 SVGAGI (reference sequence). With V trimmed by 6 bases and J by 1 base, 3 bases remained unmatched. The CDR3 is made up of 14 amino acids. In DNA form, the CDR3 reads TGTGCCAGCAGCAGACAGGGTGCCAAAAACATTCAGTACTTC. Translating gives CASSRQGAKNIQYF.

This sequence joins TRBV12-3 or TRBV12-4 and TRBJ2-5, with D hard to call. This CDR3 spans 13 amino acids. V gave up 3 bases and J gave up 3 bases, with 8 bases separating them. The CDR3 loop reads CASSFWRKETQYF. The CDR3 coding sequence is TGTGCCAGCAGTTTTTGGCGGAAAGAGACCCAGTACTTC.

The chain combines TRBV27 with TRBJ2-7; D may be TRBD2 (6 bases). Trimming stripped 2 bases from V and 0 bases from J, with 11 bases between. The V gene's germline CDR1 is MNHEY and CDR2 SMNVEV (reference sequence). The length of the CDR3 is 15 residues. The DNA for the CDR3 is TGTGCCAGCAGTTTACTGGAGGGAGGCTCCTACGAGCAGTACTTC. It specifies CASSLLEGGSYEQYF.

The chain is built from TRBV7-9 and TRBJ2-3; 7 bases agree with TRBD2. The CDR3 contains 18 residues. Germline V gene sequence: CDR1 SEHNR, CDR2 FQNEAQ (reference sequence). Trimming removed 4 bases from V and 0 bases from J; junction bases left unmatched: 13. The CDR3 here is CASSSSRPGTTSTDTQYF. The CDR3 bases are TGTGCCAGCAGCTCGAGTCGCCCCGGGACTACGAGCACAGATACGCAGTATTTT.

The chain is built from TRBV11-2 and TRBJ1-1, with a tentative D call TRBD1 (5 bases). V dropped 2 bases and J dropped 8 bases, with 15 bases sitting between them. The CDR3 length is 14 residues. Germline V gene lookup returns CDR1 SGHAT and CDR2 FQNNGV. The CDR3 bases are TGTGCCAGCAGCTTAAATGGCCCAACAGGAGAAGCTTTCTTT. Its protein product is CASSLNGPTGEAFF. Combining the CDR3 with reference TRBV11-2 and TRBJ1-1 gives the whole variable domain EAGVAQSPRYKIIEKRQSVAFWCNPISGHATLYWYQQILGQGPKLLIQFQNNGVVDDSQLPKDRFSAERLKGVDSTLKIQPAKLEDSAVYLCASSLNGPTGEAFFGQGTRLTVV.

This chain uses TRBV27 with TRBJ1-5; 7 bases map to TRBD1. The trim removed 1 base at V and 0 bases at J, leaving 3 bases unmatched. Germline CDR1 MNHEY, CDR2 SMNVEV (reference sequence). The CDR3 has 16 amino acids. The CDR3 DNA follows: TGTGCCAGCAGTTTATACCCAGGGGGTAGCAATCAGCCCCAGCATTTT. As protein: CASSLYPGGSNQPQHF.

This clone was seen just once. The rearrangement joins TRBV2 to TRBJ2-3, with D perhaps TRBD2 (5 bases). CDR3 length: 14 residues. V lost 3 bases and J lost 6, with 13 bases in between. Per germline, CDR1 SNHLY and CDR2 FYNNEI. CDR3 amino acids: CASSDPIASDTQYF. In nucleotides, the CDR3 is TGTGCCAGCAGTGACCCCATAGCGTCGGATACGCAGTATTTT.

The V and J genes are TRBV5-4 and TRBJ2-6; 7 positions match TRBD1. CDR1 SGHNT and CDR2 YYREEE come from the germline V gene (reference sequence). V lost 0 bases, J lost 5 bases, and 11 bases stayed unmatched. The CDR3 is 18 residues long. The CDR3 DNA sequence: TGTGCCAGCAGCTTGGCCGAATTACAGGGGATAAGGGCCAACGTCCTGACTTTC. It translates to CASSLAELQGIRANVLTF. Together with reference TRBV5-4 and TRBJ2-6, the CDR3 gives the full variable domain: ETGVTQSPTHLIKTRGQQVTLRCSSQSGHNTVSWYQQALGQGPQFIFQYYREEENGRGNFPPRFSGLQFPNYSSELNVNALELDDSALYLCASSLAELQGIRANVLTFGAGSRLTVL.

The chain joins TRBV28 to TRBJ1-3, with D tentatively TRBD1 (5 bases). Deletions cut 3 bases from V and 0 bases from J, with 18 bases between. The germline V gene has CDR1 MDHEN and CDR2 SYDVKM. The CDR3 sequence is 18 residues long. For the CDR3, the DNA is TGTGCCAGCAGTTTCATAAAGGGGAGGCTAATCTCTGGAAACACCATATATTTT. This translates into CASSFIKGRLISGNTIYF. Based on the CDR3 plus reference TRBV28 and TRBJ1-3, the full variable domain is DVKVTQSSRYLVKRTGEKVFLECVQDMDHENMFWYRQDPGLGLRLIYFSYDVKMKEKGDIPEGYSVSREKKERFSLILESASTNQTSMYLCASSFIKGRLISGNTIYFGEGSWLTVV.

The chain couples TRBV7-9 to TRBJ1-2; the D is unclear. From germline, CDR1 is SEHNR and CDR2 FQNEAQ (reference sequence). The ends were cut back, 5 bases at V and 4 bases at J, with 11 bases in the middle. CDR3 length: 13 residues. The CDR3 nucleotides are TGTGCCAGCAGCCCTGGCGGAGGCTATGGCTACACCTTC. Its protein product is CASSPGGGYGYTF.

V usage is TRBV16 and J usage is TRBJ1-4; a weak D match, TRBD1 (5 bases). The V end lost 2 bases, the J end lost 5 bases, and 15 bases lay between the germline ends. This CDR3 region has 16 residues. Germline loops: CDR1 KGHSY, CDR2 FQNENV. CDR3 in DNA: TGTGCCAGCAGCCAAGACAGCCCAATCGGGAATGAAAAACTGTTTTTT. Its translation: CASSQDSPIGNEKLFF. The variable domain in full, with the rest retrieved from reference TRBV16 and TRBJ1-4, is GEEVAQTPKHLVRGEGQKAKLYCAPIKGHSYVFWYQQVLKNEFKFLISFQNENVFDETGMPKERFSAKCLPNSPCSLEIQATKLEDSAVYFCASSQDSPIGNEKLFFGSGTQLSVL.

This chain uses TRBV11-3 with TRBJ2-2; D call uncertain. The CDR3 has 15 amino acids. The germline V gene has CDR1 SGHNT and CDR2 YENEEA. Trimming took off 1 base at V and 0 bases at J, with 6 bases between the two ends. CDR3 region: CASSLGGTNTGELFF. DNA for the CDR3: TGTGCCAGCAGCTTAGGTGGAACGAACACCGGGGAGCTGTTTTTT.

The chain has TRBV28 and TRBJ1-2; the D gene is possibly TRBD1 (5 bases). Trimming stripped 5 bases from V and 4 bases from J, with 14 bases between. CDR3 size: 14 residues. Germline V CDR1 and CDR2: MDHEN, SYDVKM. The DNA for the CDR3 is TGTGCCAGCAGTACCCCAGGGAATGGCTATGGCTACACCTTC. Amino acids: CASSTPGNGYGYTF.

V is TRBV4-3 and J is TRBJ1-2; D perhaps matches TRBD1 (6 bases). V was trimmed by 0 bases and J by 4 bases, leaving 9 bases between them. The CDR3 length is 14 residues. Germline CDR1 reads LGHNA; CDR2 reads YSLEER. Written as DNA, the CDR3 is TGCGCCAGCAGCCAAGACACAGGGATCTATGGCTACACCTTC. The encoded protein is CASSQDTGIYGYTF.

The chain is built from TRBV19 and TRBJ2-3; TRBD2 matches 9 bases. Trimming cost V 10 bases and J 8 bases; bases outside gene matches: 22. Germline CDR1 LNHDA, CDR2 SQIVND (reference sequence). The length of the CDR3 is 17 residues. CDR3 amino acids: CATSPALAGGPVGTQYF. DNA for the CDR3: TGTGCCACTTCCCCAGCCCTCGCGGGAGGGCCTGTCGGTACGCAGTATTTT.

The gene calls are TRBV12-5 and TRBJ1-1; D remains unclear. Germline values: CDR1 LGHNT, CDR2 FRNRAP. The germline V and J ends were trimmed by 5 bases and 1 base, with 17 bases remaining between them. The CDR3 runs 16 residues. The CDR3 loop is CASGPPTGIRNTEAFF. DNA for the CDR3: TGTGCTAGTGGTCCGCCCACGGGGATACGGAACACTGAAGCTTTCTTT.

The genes are TRBV14 and TRBJ1-2; D gene unclear. CDR3 length: 12 residues. The germline V gene has CDR1 SGHDN and CDR2 FVKESK. V was clipped by 7 bases and J by 8 bases, with 14 bases between them. The CDR3 bases are TGTGCCAGCACATGGAAGGACGGAGGCTACACCTTC. The encoded protein is CASTWKDGGYTF. Full variable domain (missing parts from reference TRBV14 and TRBJ1-2): EAGVTQFPSHSVIEKGQTVTLRCDPISGHDNLYWYRRVMGKEIKFLLHFVKESKQDESGMPNNRFLAERTGGTYSTLKVQPAELEDSGVYFCASTWKDGGYTFGSGTRLTVV.

The chain employs TRBV18 and TRBJ2-1; 9 bases match TRBD2. Germline V gene sequence: CDR1 KGHSH, CDR2 LQKENI. The CDR3 spans 17 residues. The trim removed 5 bases at V and 4 bases at J, leaving 12 bases unmatched. The CDR3 is CASSISSGSVIYNEQFF. The CDR3 DNA sequence: TGTGCCAGCTCAATAAGTAGCGGGAGTGTTATATACAATGAGCAGTTCTTC.

The rearrangement joins TRBV4-1 to TRBJ1-4; D possibly corresponds to TRBD1 (5 bases). The germline V and J ends were trimmed by 1 base and 5 bases, with 11 bases remaining between them. The CDR3 runs to 15 residues. The germline V gene has CDR1 MGHRA and CDR2 YSYEKL. The CDR3 nucleotides are TGCGCCAGCAGCCAAGGTGTCCGACAGAATGAAAAACTGTTTTTT. This sequence encodes CASSQGVRQNEKLFF.

V usage is TRBV30 and J usage is TRBJ1-5; the match to TRBD1 covers 7 bases. CDR3 size: 14 residues. V was clipped by 2 bases and J by 6 bases; unmatched bases: 7. CDR1 and CDR2 (germline): GTSNPN, SVGIG (reference sequence). CDR3 region: CAWSLGQRSQPQHF. The CDR3 coding sequence is TGTGCCTGGAGTTTGGGACAGAGGAGTCAGCCCCAGCATTTT.

The rearrangement uses TRBV7-2 and TRBJ2-7; 14 positions agree with TRBD2. The germline V gene encodes CDR1 SGHTA and CDR2 FQGNSA. Trimming took 1 base from V and 3 from J; bases not matched to a gene: 5. This CDR3 is built from 17 residues. CDR3 DNA: TGTGCCAGCAGCTTAGGGACTAGCGGGAGGAGGGGCTACGAGCAGTACTTC. Translating gives CASSLGTSGRRGYEQYF.

The V gene is TRBV4-3, the J gene TRBJ2-2, with 10 nucleotides matching TRBD1. Per germline, CDR1 LGHNA and CDR2 YSLEER. V lost 4 bases and J lost 4; bases outside the gene matches: 6. The CDR3 runs to 16 residues. CDR3: CASSLRQGAGTGELFF. CDR3 DNA sequence: TGCGCCAGCAGCCTCAGACAGGGGGCAGGCACCGGGGAGCTGTTTTTT.

V and J are TRBV29-1 and TRBJ2-7; 7 nucleotides line up with TRBD2. V was clipped by 6 bases and J by 6 bases; unmatched bases: 11. This CDR3 spans 13 amino acids. Germline lookup yields CDR1 SQVTM and CDR2 ANQGSEA. This CDR3 is CSVSGESHSEQYF. DNA for the CDR3: TGCAGCGTCAGCGGGGAATCCCACTCCGAGCAGTACTTC.

The V call is TRBV7-9, the J call TRBJ1-2; 7 nucleotides line up with TRBD1. The CDR3 is made up of 13 amino acids. The germline gives CDR1 SEHNR, CDR2 FQNEAQ (reference sequence). V was pared by 2 bases and J by 7 bases, with 4 bases of the junction left unmatched. The CDR3 here is CASSLQGGAGYTF. CDR3 nucleotide sequence: TGTGCCAGCAGCTTACAGGGGGGCGCTGGCTACACCTTC.

This rearrangement joins TRBV6-2 or TRBV6-3 to TRBJ2-7; D is uncertain. The length of the CDR3 is 13 residues. Trimming stripped 2 bases from V and 1 base from J, with 6 bases between. CDR1 is MNHEY and CDR2 is SVGEGT in the germline V gene. The CDR3 spells CASSYGPSYEQYF. The CDR3 region has the DNA TGTGCCAGCAGTTACGGGCCATCCTACGAGCAGTACTTC.

The CDR3 protein is CASSQGHNTGELFF. The CDR3 DNA reads TGTGCCAGCAGCCAAGGGCATAACACCGGGGAGCTGTTTTTT. The chain carries TRBV3-1 (or the pseudogene TRBV3-2) and TRBJ2-2; D not certain. The CDR3 has 14 amino acids. Trimming removed 1 base from V and 2 bases from J, with 5 bases in between. Germline values: CDR1 LGHDT, CDR2 YNNKEL (reference sequence).

V is TRBV19 and J is TRBJ1-5; no definite D call. Trimming took 5 bases from V and 5 from J, leaving 13 bases between them. The CDR3 has 14 residues. Germline CDR1 is LNHDA and CDR2 is SQIVND (reference sequence). In DNA, the CDR3 is TGTGCCAGTAGTGGTCTTAGGGATGATCAGCCCCAGCATTTT. Translating it yields CASSGLRDDQPQHF. Variable domain in full (rest from reference TRBV19 and TRBJ1-5): DGGITQSPKYLFRKEGQNVTLSCEQNLNHDAMYWYRQDPGQGLRLIYYSQIVNDFQKGDIAEGYSVSREKKESFPLTVTSAQKNPTAFYLCASSGLRDDQPQHFGDGTRLSIL.

The chain couples TRBV9 to TRBJ1-6, with D hard to call. The V end lost 3 bases, the J end lost 8 bases, and 15 bases lay between the germline ends. The CDR3 contains 15 residues. Germline loops: CDR1 SGDLS, CDR2 YYNGEE. The chain's CDR3 is CASSGGPGGDSPLHF. CDR3 nucleotides: TGTGCCAGCAGCGGTGGACCAGGCGGGGATTCACCCCTCCACTTT. The full variable domain, rest sourced from reference TRBV9 and TRBJ1-6, is DSGVTQTPKHLITATGQRVTLRCSPRSGDLSVYWYQQSLDQGLQFLIQYYNGEERAKGNILERFSAQQFPDLHSELNLSSLELGDSALYFCASSGGPGGDSPLHFGNGTRLTVT.

This clone was seen once. Other DNA sequences from this sample encode an identical CDR3 as well. The CDR3 loop reads CASSLSETQYF. CDR3 nucleotide sequence: TGTGCCAGCAGTTTATCGGAGACCCAGTACTTC. The rearrangement links TRBV12-3 or TRBV12-4 to TRBJ2-5; D call uncertain. The ends were cut back, 2 bases at V and 5 bases at J, with 3 bases in the middle. The CDR3 extends over 11 amino acids.

In DNA form, the CDR3 reads TGTGCCAGCTCCCTTCTAGGGGAGCGGGGGAAAAAAGAGACCCAGTACTTC. Translation: CASSLLGERGKKETQYF. This sequence joins TRBV18 and TRBJ2-5; 8 nucleotides align to TRBD2. The CDR3 is 17 amino acids. The trim removed 6 bases at V and 3 bases at J, leaving 15 bases unmatched. Germline V gene data show CDR1 as KGHSH and CDR2 as LQKENI. Variable domain in full (rest from reference TRBV18 and TRBJ2-5): NAGVMQNPRHLVRRRGQEARLRCSPMKGHSHVYWYRQLPEEGLKFMVYLQKENIIDESGMPKERFSAEFPKEGPSILRIQQVVRGDSAAYFCASSLLGERGKKETQYFGPGTRLLVL.

The rearrangement uses TRBV11-2 and TRBJ1-5; D gene unclear. V dropped 1 base and J dropped 7 bases, with 11 bases sitting between them. This CDR3 is 14 amino acids long. Germline CDR1 SGHAT, CDR2 FQNNGV. The CDR3 region has the DNA TGTGCCAGCAGCTTAGGATTTAGAGACCAGCCCCAGCATTTT. Translated: CASSLGFRDQPQHF.